The T cell receptor beta chain described here comes from a study of shared clonotypes between healthy human individuals. Whole-study findings and limits: Sampling covered blood only; tissue repertoires likely differ.

CDR1 and CDR2 from the germline V gene are MNHNS and SASEGT. The ends were cut back, 1 base at V and 7 bases at J, with 23 bases in the middle. The CDR3 loop spans 18 amino acids. Data came from immunoSEQ multiplex PCR; TCRdb stores just in-frame clones and leaves some out. The sample yields just over 2,000,000 clones, 90% to 95% seen once. To note about this clone: The antigen is undetermined.

The TCR comes from a man aged 18-30 years in good health. The chain combines TRBV6-1 with TRBJ2-1; weak D call: TRBD2 (6 bases). Sequenced input: naive CD4+ T cells sorted from blood. Subset meaning: CD45RA+ positively selected. The DNA of the CDR3 is TGTGCCAGCAGTGAAGATCTCCTCGGGCACCCCGGGAGAAATGAGCAGTTCTTC. Residues: CASSEDLLGHPGRNEQFF.